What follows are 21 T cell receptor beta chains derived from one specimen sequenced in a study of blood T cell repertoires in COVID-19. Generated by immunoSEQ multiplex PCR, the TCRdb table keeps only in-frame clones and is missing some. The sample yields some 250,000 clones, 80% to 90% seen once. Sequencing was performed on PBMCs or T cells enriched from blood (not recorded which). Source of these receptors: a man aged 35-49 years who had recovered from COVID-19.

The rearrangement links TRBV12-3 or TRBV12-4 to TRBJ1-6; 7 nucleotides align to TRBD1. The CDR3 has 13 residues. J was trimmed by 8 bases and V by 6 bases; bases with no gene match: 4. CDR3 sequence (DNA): TGTGCCAGCAGGACAGGGACGGATTCACCCCTCCACTTT. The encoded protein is CASRTGTDSPLHF.

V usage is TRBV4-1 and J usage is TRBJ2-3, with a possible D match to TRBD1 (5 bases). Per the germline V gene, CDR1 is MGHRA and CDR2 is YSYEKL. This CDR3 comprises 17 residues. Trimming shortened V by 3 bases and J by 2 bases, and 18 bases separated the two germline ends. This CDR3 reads CASSQGPSVGHTDTQYF. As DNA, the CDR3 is TGCGCCAGCAGCCAGGGGCCATCGGTAGGTCACACAGATACGCAGTATTTT.

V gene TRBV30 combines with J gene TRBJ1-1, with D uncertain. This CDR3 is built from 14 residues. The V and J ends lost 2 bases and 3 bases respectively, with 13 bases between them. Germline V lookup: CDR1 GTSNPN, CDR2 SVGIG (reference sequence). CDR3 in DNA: TGTGCCTGGAGTATTAGGTCCGGGGACACTGAAGCTTTCTTT. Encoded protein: CAWSIRSGDTEAFF.

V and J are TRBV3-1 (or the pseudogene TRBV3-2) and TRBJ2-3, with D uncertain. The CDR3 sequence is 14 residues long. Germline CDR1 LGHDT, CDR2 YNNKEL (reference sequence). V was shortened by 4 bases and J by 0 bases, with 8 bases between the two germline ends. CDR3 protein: CASSPEHSTDTQYF. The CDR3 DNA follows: TGTGCCAGCAGCCCCGAACACAGCACAGATACGCAGTATTTT.

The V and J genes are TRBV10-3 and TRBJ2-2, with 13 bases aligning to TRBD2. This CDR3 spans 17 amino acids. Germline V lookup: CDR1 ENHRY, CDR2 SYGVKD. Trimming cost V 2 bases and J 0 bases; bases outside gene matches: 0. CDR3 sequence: CAISEGLAGANTGELFF. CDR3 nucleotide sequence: TGTGCCATCAGTGAGGGACTAGCGGGGGCGAACACCGGGGAGCTGTTTTTT.

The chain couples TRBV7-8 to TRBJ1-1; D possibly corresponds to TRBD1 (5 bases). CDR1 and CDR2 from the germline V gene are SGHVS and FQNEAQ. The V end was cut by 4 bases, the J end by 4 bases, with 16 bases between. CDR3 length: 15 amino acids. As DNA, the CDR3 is TGTGCCAGCAGCTCAACCGGGGCGGGGGGCACTGAAGCTTTCTTT. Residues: CASSSTGAGGTEAFF.

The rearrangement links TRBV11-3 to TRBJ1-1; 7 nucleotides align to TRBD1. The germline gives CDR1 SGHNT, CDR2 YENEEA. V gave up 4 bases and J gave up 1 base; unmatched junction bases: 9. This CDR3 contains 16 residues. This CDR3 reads CASSSRQGFRNTEAFF. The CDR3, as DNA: TGTGCCAGCAGCTCAAGACAGGGCTTCAGGAACACTGAAGCTTTCTTT. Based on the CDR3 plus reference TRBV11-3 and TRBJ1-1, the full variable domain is EAGVVQSPRYKIIEKKQPVAFWCNPISGHNTLYWYLQNLGQGPELLIRYENEEAVDDSQLPKDRFSAERLKGVDSTLKIQPAELGDSAVYLCASSSRQGFRNTEAFFGQGTRLTVV.

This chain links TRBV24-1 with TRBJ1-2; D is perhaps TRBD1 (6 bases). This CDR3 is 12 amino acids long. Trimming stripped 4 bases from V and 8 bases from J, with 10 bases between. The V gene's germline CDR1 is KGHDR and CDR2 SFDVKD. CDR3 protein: CATSDQGRGYTF. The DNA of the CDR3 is TGTGCCACCAGTGACCAGGGGAGAGGCTACACCTTC.

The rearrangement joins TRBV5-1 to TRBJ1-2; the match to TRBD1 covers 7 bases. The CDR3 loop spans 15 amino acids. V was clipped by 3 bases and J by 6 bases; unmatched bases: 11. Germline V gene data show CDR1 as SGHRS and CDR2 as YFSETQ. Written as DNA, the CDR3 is TGCGCCAGCAGCTCGTCAAACCTCGGGACAGATGGCTACACCTTC. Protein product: CASSSSNLGTDGYTF.

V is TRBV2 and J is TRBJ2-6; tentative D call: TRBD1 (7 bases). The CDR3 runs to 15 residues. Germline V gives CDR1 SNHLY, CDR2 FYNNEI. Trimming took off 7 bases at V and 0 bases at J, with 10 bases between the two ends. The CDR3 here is CASNQGGSGANVLTF. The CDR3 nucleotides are TGTGCCAGCAACCAGGGGGGCTCTGGGGCCAACGTCCTGACTTTC.

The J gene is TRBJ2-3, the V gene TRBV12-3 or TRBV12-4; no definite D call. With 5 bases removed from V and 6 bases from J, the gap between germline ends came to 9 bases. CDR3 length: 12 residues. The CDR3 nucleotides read TGTGCCAGCAGTGCACCAAGCGATACGCAGTATTTT. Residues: CASSAPSDTQYF.

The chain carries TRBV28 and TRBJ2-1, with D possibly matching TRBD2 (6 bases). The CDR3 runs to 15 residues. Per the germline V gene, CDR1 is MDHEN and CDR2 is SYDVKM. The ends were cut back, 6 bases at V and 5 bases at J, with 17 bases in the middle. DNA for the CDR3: TGTGCCAGCAGCCCCGGGGGAGGACACAACAATGAGCAGTTCTTC. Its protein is CASSPGGGHNNEQFF.

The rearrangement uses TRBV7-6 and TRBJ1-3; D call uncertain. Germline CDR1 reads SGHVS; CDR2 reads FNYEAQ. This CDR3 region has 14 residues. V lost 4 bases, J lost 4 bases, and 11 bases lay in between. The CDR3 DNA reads TGTGCCAGCAGCTCTTTAACAACGGGAAACACCATATATTTT. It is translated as CASSSLTTGNTIYF.

The CDR3 sequence is CASSIASGSVGEKLFF. The CDR3 DNA follows: TGTGCCAGTAGTATAGCGTCCGGGAGTGTGGGGGAAAAACTGTTTTTT. The gene calls are TRBV19 and TRBJ1-4; D unclear. Trimming removed 1 base from V and 8 bases from J, with 17 bases in between. The germline V gene has CDR1 LNHDA and CDR2 SQIVND (reference sequence). The CDR3 runs 16 residues.

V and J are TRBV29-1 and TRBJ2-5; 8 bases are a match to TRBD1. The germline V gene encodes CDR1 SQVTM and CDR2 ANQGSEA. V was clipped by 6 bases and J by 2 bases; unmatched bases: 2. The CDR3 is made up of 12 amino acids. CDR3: CSVRQGQETQYF. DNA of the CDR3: TGCAGCGTCCGACAGGGGCAAGAGACCCAGTACTTC.

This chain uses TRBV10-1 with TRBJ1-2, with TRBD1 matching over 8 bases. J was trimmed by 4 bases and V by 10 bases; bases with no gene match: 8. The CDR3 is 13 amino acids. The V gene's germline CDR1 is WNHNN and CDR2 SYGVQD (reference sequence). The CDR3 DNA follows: TGCGCCACCATTCAGGGGGCCTGCTATGGCTACACCTTC. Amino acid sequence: CATIQGACYGYTF.

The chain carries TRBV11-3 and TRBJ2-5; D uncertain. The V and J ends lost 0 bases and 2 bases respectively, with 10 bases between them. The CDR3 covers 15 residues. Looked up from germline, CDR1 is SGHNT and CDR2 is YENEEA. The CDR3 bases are TGTGCCAGCAGCTTAGATGGCGGCAGACAAGAGACCCAGTACTTC. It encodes CASSLDGGRQETQYF.

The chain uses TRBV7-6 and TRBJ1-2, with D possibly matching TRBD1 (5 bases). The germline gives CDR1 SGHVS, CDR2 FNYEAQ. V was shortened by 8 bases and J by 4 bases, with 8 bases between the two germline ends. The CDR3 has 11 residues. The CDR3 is CASQGAYGYTF. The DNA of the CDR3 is TGTGCCAGCCAGGGTGCCTATGGCTACACCTTC.

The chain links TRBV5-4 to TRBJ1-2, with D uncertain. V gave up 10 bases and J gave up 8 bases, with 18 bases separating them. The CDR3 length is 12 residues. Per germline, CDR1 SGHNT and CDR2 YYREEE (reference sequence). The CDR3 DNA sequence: TGTGCCCAGGTTGGTAGTAGGTGGGGCTACACCTTC. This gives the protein CAQVGSRWGYTF. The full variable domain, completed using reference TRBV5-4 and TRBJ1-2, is ETGVTQSPTHLIKTRGQQVTLRCSSQSGHNTVSWYQQALGQGPQFIFQYYREEENGRGNFPPRFSGLQFPNYSSELNVNALELDDSALYLCAQVGSRWGYTFGSGTRLTVV.

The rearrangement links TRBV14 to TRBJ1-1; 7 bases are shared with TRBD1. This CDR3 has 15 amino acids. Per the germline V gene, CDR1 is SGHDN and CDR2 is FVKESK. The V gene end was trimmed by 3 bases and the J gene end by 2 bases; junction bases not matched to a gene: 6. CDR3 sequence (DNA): TGTGCCAGCAGCCAGTACAGGGGTATTAACACTGAAGCTTTCTTT. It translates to CASSQYRGINTEAFF.

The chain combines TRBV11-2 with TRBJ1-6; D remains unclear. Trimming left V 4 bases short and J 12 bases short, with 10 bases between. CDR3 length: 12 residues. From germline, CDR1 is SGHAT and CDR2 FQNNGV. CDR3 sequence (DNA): TGTGCCAGCAGCTCCCGGCGGTTACCCCTCCACTTT. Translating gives CASSSRRLPLHF.